Shown below are 25 T cell receptor beta chains from a single sample sequenced in a study of control samples from healthy donors and cancer patients. TCRdb keeps only in-frame clones here, not all; method: immunoSEQ multiplex PCR. The data contain some 78,000 clones, around nine tenths of them singletons. The specimen sequenced was blood. The receptor set was obtained from a woman aged 55-75 years in good health.

J is TRBJ1-1 and V is TRBV18; TRBD1 might be the D (5 bases). Trimming left V 2 bases short and J 3 bases short, with 10 bases between. Germline V gene sequence: CDR1 KGHSH, CDR2 LQKENI. CDR3 length: 14 amino acids. In DNA, the CDR3 is TGTGCCAGCTCACCATGGGGACGGGACACTGAAGCTTTCTTT. Translating gives CASSPWGRDTEAFF.

The V call is TRBV7-8, the J call TRBJ1-6; D is unclear. CDR3 length equals 12 residues. The V end lost 5 bases, the J end lost 7 bases, and 6 bases lay between the germline ends. The V gene's germline CDR1 is SGHVS and CDR2 FQNEAQ. CDR3 coding DNA: TGTGCCAGCAGCATCGTCAATTCACCCCTCCACTTT. This sequence encodes CASSIVNSPLHF. Filled out from reference TRBV7-8 and TRBJ1-6, the complete variable domain reads GAGVSQSPRYKVAKRGQDVALRCDPISGHVSLFWYQQALGQGPEFLTYFQNEAQLDKSGLPSDRFFAERPEGSVSTLKIQRTQQEDSAVYLCASSIVNSPLHFGNGTRLTVT.

This clone occurred once. This chain links TRBV18 with TRBJ1-1; D may be TRBD1 (6 bases). The germline V and J ends were trimmed by 1 base and 4 bases, with 13 bases remaining between them. The CDR3 is made up of 15 amino acids. Germline-derived CDR1 and CDR2 are KGHSH and LQKENI. CDR3 protein: CASSPQGRGGTEAFF. The DNA of the CDR3 is TGTGCCAGCTCACCACAAGGTAGGGGGGGCACTGAAGCTTTCTTT.

The rearrangement joins TRBV19 to TRBJ1-4, with TRBD1 matching 7 bases. Germline trimming cut 8 bases from V and 7 bases from J; bases unmatched to any gene: 7. CDR1 is LNHDA and CDR2 is SQIVND in the germline V gene (reference sequence). This CDR3 comprises 13 residues. The CDR3 protein is CASHDREGEKLFF. CDR3 nucleotides: TGTGCCAGTCACGACAGGGAAGGTGAAAAACTGTTTTTT.

The chain has TRBV20-1 and TRBJ2-7, with TRBD1 as a possible D gene (5 bases). CDR1 DFQATT and CDR2 SNEGSKA come from the germline V gene (reference sequence). The CDR3 covers 10 residues. Trimming took off 2 bases at V and 6 bases at J, with 5 bases between the two ends. For the CDR3, the DNA is TGCAGTGCTAGACAGGGCGAGCAGTACTTC. Translating gives CSARQGEQYF.

The rearrangement uses TRBV24-1 and TRBJ1-5, with D maybe TRBD1 (5 bases). V dropped 4 bases and J dropped 2 bases, with 11 bases sitting between them. The CDR3 is 15 amino acids. Germline lookup yields CDR1 KGHDR and CDR2 SFDVKD. The CDR3 here is CATSDSDRGNQPQHF. CDR3 in DNA: TGTGCCACCAGTGACAGTGACAGAGGCAATCAGCCCCAGCATTTT.

This clone has a single count. V and J are TRBV28 and TRBJ2-1; the match to TRBD2 covers 11 bases. Trimming cost V 6 bases and J 5 bases; bases outside gene matches: 15. This CDR3 is 18 amino acids long. Germline V gene lookup returns CDR1 MDHEN and CDR2 SYDVKM. The CDR3 spells CASSSTSGRGFFDNEQFF. DNA of the CDR3: TGTGCCAGCAGCTCCACTAGCGGGAGAGGGTTTTTTGACAATGAGCAGTTCTTC.

The chain recombines TRBV29-1 with TRBJ2-5; unclear D gene. The CDR3 is 13 amino acids. The germline gives CDR1 SQVTM, CDR2 ANQGSEA. Trimming shortened V by 4 bases and J by 1 base, and 10 bases separated the two germline ends. CDR3 sequence (DNA): TGCAGCGTTGTTTCCCAAGTCCAAGAGACCCAGTACTTC. It specifies CSVVSQVQETQYF.

The chain employs TRBV10-3 and TRBJ1-2; D not resolved. Germline V CDR1 and CDR2: ENHRY, SYGVKD. The CDR3 extends over 13 amino acids. Trimming removed 3 bases at V and 2 bases at J, with 7 bases between. CDR3 in amino acids: CAISDSANYGYTF. The CDR3 DNA sequence: TGTGCCATCAGTGATTCAGCGAACTATGGCTACACCTTC.

This clone was seen once. The rearrangement links TRBV7-3 to TRBJ1-1; D call uncertain. Between the trimmed V and J ends, which lost 4 bases and 1 base, there was a span of 4 bases. The CDR3 has 12 amino acids. Germline V CDR1 and CDR2: SGHTA, FQGTGA. In nucleotides, the CDR3 is TGTGCCAGCAGCTCATCGAACACTGAAGCTTTCTTT. It yields the protein CASSSSNTEAFF.

The chain carries TRBV2 and TRBJ1-2, with 7 bases identical to TRBD1. V lost 3 bases and J lost 8; bases outside the gene matches: 9. This CDR3 has 14 amino acids. CDR1 SNHLY and CDR2 FYNNEI come from the germline V gene. CDR3 residues: CASSDSRQGWGYTF. The CDR3 DNA sequence: TGTGCCAGCAGTGATTCTCGACAGGGATGGGGCTACACCTTC.

The CDR3 spells CASSSRAGGRDTQYF. DNA for the CDR3: TGCGCCAGCAGCTCGCGAGCGGGAGGTAGGGATACGCAGTATTTT. The gene calls are TRBV5-1 and TRBJ2-3; 9 bases agree with TRBD2. Germline loops: CDR1 SGHRS, CDR2 YFSETQ. V gave up 3 bases and J gave up 6 bases; unmatched junction bases: 8. This CDR3 contains 15 residues. Together with reference TRBV5-1 and TRBJ2-3, the CDR3 gives the full variable domain: KAGVTQTPRYLIKTRGQQVTLSCSPISGHRSVSWYQQTPGQGLQFLFEYFSETQRNKGNFPGRFSGRQFSNSRSEMNVSTLELGDSALYLCASSSRAGGRDTQYFGPGTRLTVL.

The chain couples TRBV19 to TRBJ1-5, with unresolved D. In germline, CDR1 is LNHDA, CDR2 SQIVND (reference sequence). The CDR3 extends over 14 amino acids. With 7 bases removed from V and 1 base from J, the gap between germline ends came to 11 bases. The CDR3 loop is CASTTGRSNQPQHF. As DNA, the CDR3 is TGTGCCAGTACCACCGGGCGAAGCAATCAGCCCCAGCATTTT.

This rearrangement joins TRBV9 to TRBJ2-3; TRBD2 aligns across 7 bases. CDR3 length: 19 amino acids. The germline gives CDR1 SGDLS, CDR2 YYNGEE. The V and J ends lost 0 bases and 5 bases, in that order; junction bases with no gene match: 18. CDR3 sequence (DNA): TGTGCCAGCAGCGTAGGGGCGGGAGTAAGGATTATTAGTGTAGATACGCAGTATTTT. Residues: CASSVGAGVRIISVDTQYF.

The CDR3 region is CASSLEQDTTYEQYF. As DNA, the CDR3 is TGCGCCAGCAGCTTGGAACAGGATACAACCTACGAGCAGTACTTC. The rearrangement uses TRBV5-1 and TRBJ2-7; D might be TRBD1 (5 bases). Trimming shortened V by 0 bases and J by 2 bases, and 12 bases separated the two germline ends. The CDR3 is 15 residues long. The germline V gene encodes CDR1 SGHRS and CDR2 YFSETQ.

This rearrangement joins TRBV11-1 to TRBJ1-3; 7 bases line up with TRBD1. The germline gives CDR1 SGHAT, CDR2 FQDESV (reference sequence). The CDR3 runs to 15 residues. The ends lost 5 bases at V and 4 bases at J; junction bases unmatched: 8. The CDR3, as DNA: TGTGCCAGCAGCGCAACCACAGGGGCCGGAAACACCATATATTTT. Its protein product is CASSATTGAGNTIYF.

This chain links TRBV7-9 with TRBJ1-6; TRBD1 is a possible D gene (5 bases). Trimming removed 7 bases from V and 7 bases from J, with 20 bases in between. Germline lookup yields CDR1 SEHNR and CDR2 FQNEAQ (reference sequence). The CDR3 spans 16 residues. CDR3 loop: CASTDSIRGPNSPLHF. The CDR3 DNA follows: TGTGCCAGCACCGACAGCATAAGGGGCCCCAATTCACCCCTCCACTTT.

The chain is built from TRBV7-9 and TRBJ2-3, with D possibly TRBD2 on 7 matching bases. Germline values: CDR1 SEHNR, CDR2 FQNEAQ (reference sequence). There are 14 residues in the CDR3. Deletions cut 5 bases from V and 2 bases from J, with 11 bases between. CDR3 protein: CASSRGTTTDTQYF. The CDR3 DNA follows: TGTGCCAGCAGCAGGGGGACTACCACAGATACGCAGTATTTT.

In this sample, this clone turned up once. V is TRBV25-1 and J is TRBJ1-2; 8 bases map to TRBD1. V trimming: 6 bases; J trimming: 2 bases; junction bases outside the gene matches: 5. Germline CDR1 reads MGHDK; CDR2 reads SYGVNS. The CDR3 is made up of 14 amino acids. Here the CDR3 reads CASRADRVNYGYTF. CDR3 nucleotide sequence: TGTGCCAGCAGAGCGGACAGGGTCAACTATGGCTACACCTTC.

The rearrangement links TRBV3-1 (or the pseudogene TRBV3-2) to TRBJ2-1; 10 nucleotides agree with TRBD2. This CDR3 is built from 17 residues. From germline, CDR1 is LGHDT and CDR2 YNNKEL (reference sequence). The V gene end was trimmed by 0 bases and the J gene end by 7 bases; junction bases not matched to a gene: 9. The CDR3 DNA is TGTGCCAGCAGCCAAGAGGAGCTAGCGGGAGCGATAAATGAGCAGTTCTTC. Translated: CASSQEELAGAINEQFF.

The chain is built from TRBV7-2 and TRBJ2-3; 11 nucleotides align to TRBD2. Trimming removed 4 bases from V and 0 bases from J; junction bases left unmatched: 3. In germline, CDR1 is SGHTA, CDR2 FQGNSA. The CDR3 loop spans 16 amino acids. The CDR3 loop reads CASSSGTSGSTDTQYF. Here the CDR3 DNA reads TGTGCCAGCAGCTCGGGGACTAGCGGTAGCACAGATACGCAGTATTTT.

The chain carries TRBV10-3 and TRBJ1-5; D might be TRBD1 (5 bases). There are 15 residues in the CDR3. Germline V gene lookup returns CDR1 ENHRY and CDR2 SYGVKD. V was cut by 4 bases and J by 0 bases, with 10 bases left in between. The CDR3 protein is CAISGGGLSNQPQHF. DNA for the CDR3: TGTGCCATCAGTGGGGGGGGTCTTAGCAATCAGCCCCAGCATTTT.

The chain employs TRBV5-5 and TRBJ1-2; the D is unclear. The length of the CDR3 is 14 residues. The V end was cut by 0 bases, the J end by 4 bases, with 10 bases between. Germline assignment: CDR1 SGHKS and CDR2 YYEKEE (reference sequence). The CDR3 DNA follows: TGTGCCAGCAGCTTGGCAGCCTCACCCTATGGCTACACCTTC. Its protein product is CASSLAASPYGYTF.

This clone was found a few times. CDR3 nucleotide sequence: TGTGCCAGCAGCGGGAGACAGGGGGGGTTAGTCTACACCTTC. Translating it yields CASSGRQGGLVYTF. This rearrangement joins TRBV9 to TRBJ1-2; 9 positions agree with TRBD1. The V gene end was trimmed by 3 bases and the J gene end by 10 bases; junction bases not matched to a gene: 10. The CDR3 has 14 amino acids. The germline CDR1 and CDR2 sequences are SGDLS and YYNGEE.

V gene TRBV11-2 combines with J gene TRBJ2-2, with 8 bases that match TRBD1. Germline V gene sequence: CDR1 SGHAT, CDR2 FQNNGV. The CDR3 covers 16 residues. Trimming cost V 5 bases and J 7 bases; bases outside gene matches: 12. The CDR3 nucleotides are TGTGCCAGCAGCCCAAACTCAGGGGGCTTAAACGGGGAGCTGTTTTTT. This codes for CASSPNSGGLNGELFF.